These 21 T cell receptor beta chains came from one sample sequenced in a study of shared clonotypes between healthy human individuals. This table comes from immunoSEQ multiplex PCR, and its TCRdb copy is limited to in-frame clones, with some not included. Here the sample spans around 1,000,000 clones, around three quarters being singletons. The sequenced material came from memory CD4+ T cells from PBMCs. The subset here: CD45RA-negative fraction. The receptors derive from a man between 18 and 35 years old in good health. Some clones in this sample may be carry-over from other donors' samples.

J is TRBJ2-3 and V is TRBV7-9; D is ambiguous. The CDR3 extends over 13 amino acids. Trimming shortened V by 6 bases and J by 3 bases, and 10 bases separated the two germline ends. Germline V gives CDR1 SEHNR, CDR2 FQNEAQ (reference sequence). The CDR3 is CASRLITTDTQYF. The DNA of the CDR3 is TGTGCCAGCAGGCTTATAACTACAGATACGCAGTATTTT.

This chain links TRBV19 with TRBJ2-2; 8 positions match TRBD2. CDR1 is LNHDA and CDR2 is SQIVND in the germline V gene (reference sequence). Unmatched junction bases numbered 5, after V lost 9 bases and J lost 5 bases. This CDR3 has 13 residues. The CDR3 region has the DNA TGTGCCAGCGGGGGGGCGCAGACCGGGGAGCTGTTTTTT. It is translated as CASGGAQTGELFF.

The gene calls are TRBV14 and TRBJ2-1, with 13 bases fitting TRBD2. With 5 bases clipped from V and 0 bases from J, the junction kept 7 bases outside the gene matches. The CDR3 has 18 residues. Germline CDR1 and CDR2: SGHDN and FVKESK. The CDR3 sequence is CASSSRTSGSNSYNEQFF. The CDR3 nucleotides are TGTGCCAGCAGCTCCCGGACTAGCGGGAGTAACTCCTACAATGAGCAGTTCTTC.

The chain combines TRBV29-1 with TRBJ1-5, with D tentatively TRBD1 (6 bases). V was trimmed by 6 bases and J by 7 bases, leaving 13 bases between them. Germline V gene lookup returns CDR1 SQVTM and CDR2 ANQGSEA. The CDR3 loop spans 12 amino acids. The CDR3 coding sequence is TGCAGCGTGGGGGACATGGGGCAGCCCCAGCATTTT. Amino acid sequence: CSVGDMGQPQHF. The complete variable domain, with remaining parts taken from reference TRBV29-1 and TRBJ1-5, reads SAVISQKPSRDICQRGTSLTIQCQVDSQVTMMFWYRQQPGQSLTLIATANQGSEATYESGFVIDKFPISRPNLTFSTLTVSNMSPEDSSIYLCSVGDMGQPQHFGDGTRLSIL.

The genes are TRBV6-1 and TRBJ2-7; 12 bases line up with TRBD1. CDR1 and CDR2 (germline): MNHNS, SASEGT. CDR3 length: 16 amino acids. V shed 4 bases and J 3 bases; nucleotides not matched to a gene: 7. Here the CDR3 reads CASSVSGTGGVYEQYF. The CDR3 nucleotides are TGTGCCAGCAGTGTCTCCGGGACAGGGGGCGTCTACGAGCAGTACTTC.

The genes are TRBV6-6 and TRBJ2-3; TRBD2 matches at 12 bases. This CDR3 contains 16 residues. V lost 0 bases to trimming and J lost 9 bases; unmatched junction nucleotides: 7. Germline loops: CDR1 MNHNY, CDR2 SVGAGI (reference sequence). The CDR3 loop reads CASSYSRLAGGPTQYF. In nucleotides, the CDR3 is TGTGCCAGCAGTTACTCAAGGCTAGCGGGAGGGCCCACGCAGTATTTT.

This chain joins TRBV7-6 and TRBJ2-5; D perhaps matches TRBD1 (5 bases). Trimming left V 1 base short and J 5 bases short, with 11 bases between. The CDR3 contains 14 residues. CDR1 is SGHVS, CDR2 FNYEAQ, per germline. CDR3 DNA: TGTGCCAGCAGCTTAGTACAGGCTGGGGAGACCCAGTACTTC. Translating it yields CASSLVQAGETQYF.

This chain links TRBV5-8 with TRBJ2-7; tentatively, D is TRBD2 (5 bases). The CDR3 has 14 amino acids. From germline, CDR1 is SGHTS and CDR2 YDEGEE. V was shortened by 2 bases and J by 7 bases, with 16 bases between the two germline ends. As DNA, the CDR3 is TGTGCCAGCAGCTTTGGACTGGACTTGGGGGAGCAGTACTTC. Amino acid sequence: CASSFGLDLGEQYF.

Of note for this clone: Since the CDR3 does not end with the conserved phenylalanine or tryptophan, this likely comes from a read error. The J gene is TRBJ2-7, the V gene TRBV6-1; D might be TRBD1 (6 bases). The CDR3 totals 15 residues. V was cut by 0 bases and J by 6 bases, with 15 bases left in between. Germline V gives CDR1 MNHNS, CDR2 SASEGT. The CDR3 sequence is CASSEAAGTRSEQYL. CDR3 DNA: TGTGCCAGCAGTGAAGCAGCCGGGACAAGAAGCGAGCAGTACTTA.

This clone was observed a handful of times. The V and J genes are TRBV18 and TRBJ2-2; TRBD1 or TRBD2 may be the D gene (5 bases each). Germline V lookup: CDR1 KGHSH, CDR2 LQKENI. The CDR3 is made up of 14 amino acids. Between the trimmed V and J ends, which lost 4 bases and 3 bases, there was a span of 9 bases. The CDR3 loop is CASSQGTDTGELFF. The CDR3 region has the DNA TGTGCCAGCTCACAGGGGACGGACACCGGGGAGCTGTTTTTT.

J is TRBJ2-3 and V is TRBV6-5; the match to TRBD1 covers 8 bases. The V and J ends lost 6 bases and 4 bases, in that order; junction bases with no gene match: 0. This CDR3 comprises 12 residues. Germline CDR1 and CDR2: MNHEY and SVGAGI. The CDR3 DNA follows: TGTGCCAGCAGGACAGGGGCAGATACGCAGTATTTT. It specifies CASRTGADTQYF.

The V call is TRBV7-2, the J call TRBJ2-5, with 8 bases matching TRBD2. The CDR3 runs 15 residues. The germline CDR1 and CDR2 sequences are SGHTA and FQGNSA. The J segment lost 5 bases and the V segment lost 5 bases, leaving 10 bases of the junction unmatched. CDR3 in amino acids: CASSRGAGGGETQYF. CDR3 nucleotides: TGTGCCAGCAGCAGAGGGGCGGGAGGCGGGGAGACCCAGTACTTC.

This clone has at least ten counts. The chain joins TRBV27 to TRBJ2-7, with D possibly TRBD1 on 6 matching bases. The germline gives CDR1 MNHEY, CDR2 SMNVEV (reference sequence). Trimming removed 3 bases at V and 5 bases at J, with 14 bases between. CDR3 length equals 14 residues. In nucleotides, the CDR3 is TGTGCCAGCAGTTTGTCCAGGGGCGCCCACGAGCAGTACTTC. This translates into CASSLSRGAHEQYF.

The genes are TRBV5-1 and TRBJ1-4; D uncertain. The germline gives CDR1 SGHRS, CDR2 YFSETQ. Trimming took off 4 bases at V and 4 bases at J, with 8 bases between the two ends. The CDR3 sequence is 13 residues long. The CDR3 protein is CASSGGDNEKLFF. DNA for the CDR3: TGCGCCAGCAGCGGTGGAGATAATGAAAAACTGTTTTTT.

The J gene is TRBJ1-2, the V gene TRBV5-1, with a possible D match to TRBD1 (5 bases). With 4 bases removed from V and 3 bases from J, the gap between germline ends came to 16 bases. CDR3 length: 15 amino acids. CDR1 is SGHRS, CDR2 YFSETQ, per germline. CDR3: CASSPGSGQDYGYTF. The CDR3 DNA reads TGCGCCAGCAGCCCAGGGTCGGGTCAGGACTATGGCTACACCTTC.

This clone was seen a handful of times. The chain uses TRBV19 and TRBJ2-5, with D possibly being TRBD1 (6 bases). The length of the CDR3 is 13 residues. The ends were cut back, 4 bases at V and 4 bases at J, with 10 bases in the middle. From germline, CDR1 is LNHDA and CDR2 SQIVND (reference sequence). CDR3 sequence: CASSTGDTETQYF. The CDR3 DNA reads TGTGCCAGTAGTACCGGGGACACAGAGACCCAGTACTTC.

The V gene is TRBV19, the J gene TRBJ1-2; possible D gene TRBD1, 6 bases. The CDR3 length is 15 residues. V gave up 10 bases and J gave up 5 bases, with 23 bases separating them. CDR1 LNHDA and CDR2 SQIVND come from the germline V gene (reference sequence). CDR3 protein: CATLLNREERYGYTF. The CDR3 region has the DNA TGTGCCACGCTCCTCAACAGGGAGGAAAGGTATGGCTACACCTTC. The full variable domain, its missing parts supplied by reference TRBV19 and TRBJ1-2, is DGGITQSPKYLFRKEGQNVTLSCEQNLNHDAMYWYRQDPGQGLRLIYYSQIVNDFQKGDIAEGYSVSREKKESFPLTVTSAQKNPTAFYLCATLLNREERYGYTFGSGTRLTVV.

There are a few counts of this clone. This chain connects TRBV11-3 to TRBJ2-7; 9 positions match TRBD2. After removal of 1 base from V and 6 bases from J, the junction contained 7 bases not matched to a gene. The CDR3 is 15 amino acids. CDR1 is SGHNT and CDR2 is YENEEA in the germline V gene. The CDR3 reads CASSLVLAGFREQYF. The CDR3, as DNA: TGTGCCAGCAGCTTAGTTCTAGCGGGATTTCGCGAGCAGTACTTC.

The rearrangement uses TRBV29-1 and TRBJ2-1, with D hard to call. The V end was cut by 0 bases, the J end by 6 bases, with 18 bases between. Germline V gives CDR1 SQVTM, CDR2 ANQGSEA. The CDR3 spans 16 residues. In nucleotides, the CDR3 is TGCAGCGTTGAAGATAGAGTTTTGCCCCCGGGCAATGAGCAGTTCTTC. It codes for CSVEDRVLPPGNEQFF.

CDR3 amino acids: CASSGTWTSSYEQYF. The CDR3 nucleotides read TGTGCCAGCAGTGGGACGTGGACTAGCTCCTACGAGCAGTACTTC. This chain uses TRBV28 with TRBJ2-7; 7 positions agree with TRBD2. The CDR3 is 15 amino acids. In germline, CDR1 is MDHEN, CDR2 SYDVKM. Losses at the gene ends were 5 bases for V and 0 bases for J; bases not matched to a gene: 7.

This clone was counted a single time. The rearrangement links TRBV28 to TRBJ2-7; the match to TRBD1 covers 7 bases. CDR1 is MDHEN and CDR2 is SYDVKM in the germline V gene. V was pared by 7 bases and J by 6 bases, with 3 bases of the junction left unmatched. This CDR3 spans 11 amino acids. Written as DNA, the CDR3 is TGTGCCAGCAAGGGGGCCGCCGAGCAGTACTTC. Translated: CASKGAAEQYF.